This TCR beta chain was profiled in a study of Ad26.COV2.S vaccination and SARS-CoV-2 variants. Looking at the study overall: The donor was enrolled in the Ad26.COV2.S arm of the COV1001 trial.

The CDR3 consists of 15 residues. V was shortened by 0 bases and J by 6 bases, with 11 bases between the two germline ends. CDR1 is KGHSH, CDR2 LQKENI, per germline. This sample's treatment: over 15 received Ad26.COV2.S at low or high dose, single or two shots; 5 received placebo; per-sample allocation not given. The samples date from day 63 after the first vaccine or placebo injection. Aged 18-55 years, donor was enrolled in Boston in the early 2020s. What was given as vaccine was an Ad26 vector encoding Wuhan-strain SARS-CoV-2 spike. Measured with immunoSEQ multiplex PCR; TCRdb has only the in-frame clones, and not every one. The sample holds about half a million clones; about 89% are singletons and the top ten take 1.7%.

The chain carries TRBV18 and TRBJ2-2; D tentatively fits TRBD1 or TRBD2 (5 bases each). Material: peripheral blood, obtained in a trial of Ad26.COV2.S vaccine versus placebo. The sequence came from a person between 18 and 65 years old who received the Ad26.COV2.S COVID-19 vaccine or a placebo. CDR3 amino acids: CASSPPGPGPGELFF. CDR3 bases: TGTGCCAGCTCACCACCCGGGCCGGGACCCGGGGAGCTGTTTTTT.